These 26 T cell receptor beta chains originate from one sample sequenced in a study of control samples from healthy donors and cancer patients (dated by TCRdb to the early 2020s). Receptors were amplified or captured by the immunoSEQ multiplex PCR assay. This immuneACCESS table, as held by TCRdb, lists in-frame sequences with V and J called but not all clones. Of the missing ones, under half trace to an unresolved V gene in checked studies; the others have no known cause. A total of 100,000 to 150,000 clones appear in this sample, 92% of them only once. The top ten hold around 0.52% of the sample. Sequencing was done on a sample of PBMCs. The receptors were gathered from an elderly man with head and neck cancer.

The V gene is TRBV3-1 (or the pseudogene TRBV3-2), the J gene TRBJ2-7; 11 bases match TRBD2. This CDR3 has 20 amino acids. V was clipped by 4 bases and J by 6 bases; unmatched bases: 23. Per germline, CDR1 LGHDT and CDR2 YNNKEL (reference sequence). CDR3 loop: CASSRQLAGGHTLSSGEQYF. CDR3 DNA sequence: TGTGCCAGCAGCCGACAGCTAGCGGGGGGACACACCCTCTCTTCGGGCGAGCAGTACTTC.

This chain links TRBV18 with TRBJ1-1; TRBD1 might be the D (5 bases). CDR1 KGHSH and CDR2 LQKENI come from the germline V gene. The CDR3 length is 15 residues. V was clipped by 1 base and J by 3 bases, with 12 bases between them. CDR3: CASSPLSARDTEAFF. CDR3 nucleotides: TGTGCCAGCTCACCACTAAGCGCCAGGGACACTGAAGCTTTCTTT.

The genes are TRBV19 and TRBJ2-7; 7 nucleotides line up with TRBD2. Trimming cost V 5 bases and J 1 base; bases outside gene matches: 11. Germline values: CDR1 LNHDA, CDR2 SQIVND (reference sequence). There are 16 residues in the CDR3. CDR3 nucleotides: TGTGCCAGTAGTCCAACCGGGACTATTGAATCCTACGAGCAGTACTTC. As protein: CASSPTGTIESYEQYF. The full variable domain, with the rest looked up from reference TRBV19 and TRBJ2-7, is DGGITQSPKYLFRKEGQNVTLSCEQNLNHDAMYWYRQDPGQGLRLIYYSQIVNDFQKGDIAEGYSVSREKKESFPLTVTSAQKNPTAFYLCASSPTGTIESYEQYFGPGTRLTVT.

The chain carries TRBV6-5 and TRBJ2-3; 8 bases map to TRBD2. CDR1 and CDR2 from the germline V gene are MNHEY and SVGAGI. Trimming at V came to 7 bases and at J to 1 base, leaving 7 bases not matched to a gene. The CDR3 consists of 15 residues. CDR3 protein: CASMHPGGGTDTQYF. The CDR3 DNA reads as TGTGCCAGCATGCACCCCGGGGGGGGCACAGATACGCAGTATTTT.

DNA of the CDR3: TGTGCCAGCAGCTTTCCCTCGGGATCCTCGAGCTCCTATAATTCACCCCTCCACTTT. As protein: CASSFPSGSSSSYNSPLHF. The chain recombines TRBV7-9 with TRBJ1-6; D remains unclear. The CDR3 runs to 19 residues. Germline loops: CDR1 SEHNR, CDR2 FQNEAQ (reference sequence). Trimming stripped 3 bases from V and 0 bases from J, with 18 bases between.

The V gene is TRBV11-2, the J gene TRBJ2-7; tentatively, D is TRBD1 (5 bases). Germline CDR1 reads SGHAT; CDR2 reads FQNNGV. V was clipped by 7 bases and J by 7 bases, with 17 bases between them. This CDR3 contains 13 residues. The CDR3 DNA reads as TGTGCCAGCACCCCGGCAGTCAGGGAAGAGCAGTACTTC. It translates to CASTPAVREEQYF.

This chain connects TRBV19 to TRBJ1-2; D not resolved. The CDR3 is 16 amino acids. Germline V CDR1 and CDR2: LNHDA, SQIVND (reference sequence). V dropped 6 bases and J dropped 3 bases, with 20 bases sitting between them. The CDR3 here is CASSSLRPTNYYGYTF. The CDR3, as DNA: TGTGCCAGTAGCTCCCTTCGTCCCACTAACTACTATGGCTACACCTTC.

The J gene is TRBJ2-3, the V gene TRBV5-1; D may be TRBD2 (6 bases). Germline V CDR1 and CDR2: SGHRS, YFSETQ. The ends were cut back, 5 bases at V and 2 bases at J, with 15 bases in the middle. The CDR3 loop spans 15 amino acids. The CDR3 loop is CASSWGGSVTDTQYF. CDR3 DNA sequence: TGCGCCAGCAGTTGGGGAGGCTCGGTCACAGATACGCAGTATTTT.

V and J are TRBV27 and TRBJ1-1; D is unclear. The CDR3 spans 14 residues. Germline CDR1 and CDR2: MNHEY and SMNVEV (reference sequence). V lost 0 bases and J lost 1, with 6 bases in between. The CDR3 DNA follows: TGTGCCAGCAGTTTATCGAAGGGGAACACTGAAGCTTTCTTT. This encodes CASSLSKGNTEAFF.

The J gene is TRBJ2-1, the V gene TRBV13; no clear D. CDR1 and CDR2 from the germline V gene are PRHDT and FYEKMQ (reference sequence). The V end was cut by 1 base, the J end by 7 bases, with 11 bases between. The CDR3 is 14 residues long. Written as DNA, the CDR3 is TGTGCCAGCAGCTTAGTGGACGTGGGGAATGAGCAGTTCTTC. Amino acids: CASSLVDVGNEQFF.

The rearrangement links TRBV10-3 to TRBJ2-2; TRBD2 matches at 9 bases. The CDR3 is made up of 16 amino acids. The trim removed 6 bases at V and 2 bases at J, leaving 7 bases unmatched. The germline V gene has CDR1 ENHRY and CDR2 SYGVKD. CDR3 coding DNA: TGTGCCATCAGCCAGACTAGCGGATACAACACCGGGGAGCTGTTTTTT. It specifies CAISQTSGYNTGELFF.

The chain couples TRBV25-1 to TRBJ2-2; TRBD1 matches 8 bases. V shed 3 bases and J 3 bases; nucleotides not matched to a gene: 9. Germline V gene data show CDR1 as MGHDK and CDR2 as SYGVNS. The CDR3 extends over 17 amino acids. The CDR3: CASSDGMGTGHTGELFF. The CDR3 DNA follows: TGTGCCAGCAGTGACGGTATGGGGACAGGACACACCGGGGAGCTGTTTTTT.

This chain links TRBV24-1 with TRBJ2-5, with 9 bases lining up with TRBD2. The V gene's germline CDR1 is KGHDR and CDR2 SFDVKD. Trimming took 4 bases from V and 4 from J; bases not matched to a gene: 6. CDR3 size: 15 residues. Here the CDR3 DNA reads TGTGCCACCAGTGAGGTGGCGGGGGGGCGAGAGACCCAGTACTTC. Protein sequence: CATSEVAGGRETQYF.

V and J are TRBV7-2 and TRBJ1-2, with D uncertain. Trimming removed 5 bases from V and 8 bases from J, with 21 bases in between. The CDR3 length is 15 residues. Germline CDR1 reads SGHTA; CDR2 reads FQGNSA. The CDR3 DNA is TGTGCCAGCAGCCGTGGGAGGGCCTCTAGCGGGGGCTACACCTTC. Encoded protein: CASSRGRASSGGYTF.

The chain uses TRBV11-2 and TRBJ2-7; D is tentatively TRBD1 or TRBD2 (5 bases each). The CDR3 consists of 16 residues. V lost 1 base and J 5 bases, leaving 18 bases between the germline ends. The germline V gene has CDR1 SGHAT and CDR2 FQNNGV. Written as DNA, the CDR3 is TGTGCCAGCAGCTTAGGGGTCGGGGCAGGGATCCACGAGCAGTACTTC. As protein: CASSLGVGAGIHEQYF.

The chain employs TRBV6-6 and TRBJ2-3, with D unclear. The CDR3 totals 17 residues. The V and J ends lost 5 bases and 10 bases respectively, with 28 bases between them. The germline V gene encodes CDR1 MNHNY and CDR2 SVGAGI (reference sequence). The CDR3 nucleotides are TGTGCCAGCAGTCCCCCGGTAATAGCTGCTACCCAGATGGCGCAGTATTTT. Encoded protein: CASSPPVIAATQMAQYF.

CDR3 in amino acids: CASSLYTDTQYF. The CDR3 DNA sequence: TGTGCCAGCAGCCTGTATACAGATACGCAGTATTTT. The chain joins TRBV7-9 to TRBJ2-3; no definite D call. Germline V gives CDR1 SEHNR, CDR2 FQNEAQ (reference sequence). This CDR3 spans 12 amino acids. V lost 5 bases and J lost 3, with 6 bases in between.

The chain uses TRBV5-1 and TRBJ1-6, with 7 bases fitting TRBD1. The CDR3 is 14 amino acids. Germline V CDR1 and CDR2: SGHRS, YFSETQ. Trimming at V came to 0 bases and at J to 7 bases, leaving 1 base not matched to a gene. Written as DNA, the CDR3 is TGCGCCAGCAGCTTGGAGGGACAGAATTCACCCCTCCACTTT. This gives the protein CASSLEGQNSPLHF.

This sequence joins TRBV9 and TRBJ2-2, with 8 bases identical to TRBD1. Germline-derived CDR1 and CDR2 are SGDLS and YYNGEE. The CDR3 loop spans 17 amino acids. The V gene end was trimmed by 0 bases and the J gene end by 4 bases; junction bases not matched to a gene: 8. CDR3 sequence: CASSVEGRTGSTGELFF. DNA of the CDR3: TGTGCCAGCAGCGTAGAAGGACGGACAGGGAGCACCGGGGAGCTGTTTTTT.

The chain has TRBV5-1 and TRBJ1-2, with D hard to call. Between the trimmed V and J ends, which lost 3 bases and 4 bases, there was a span of 10 bases. This CDR3 contains 13 residues. Germline CDR1 and CDR2: SGHRS and YFSETQ. Here the CDR3 reads CASSSQRAYGYTF. CDR3 coding DNA: TGCGCCAGCAGCTCACAGCGGGCCTATGGCTACACCTTC.

V and J are TRBV5-1 and TRBJ1-3; 10 nucleotides match TRBD1. This CDR3 is built from 14 residues. CDR1 SGHRS and CDR2 YFSETQ come from the germline V gene. Losses at the gene ends were 2 bases for V and 6 bases for J; bases not matched to a gene: 2. This CDR3 is CASSLGTGENTIYF. DNA of the CDR3: TGCGCCAGCAGCTTAGGGACAGGGGAAAACACCATATATTTT.

The chain links TRBV7-8 to TRBJ2-5; 9 bases are a match to TRBD2. This CDR3 region has 14 residues. Germline V gene sequence: CDR1 SGHVS, CDR2 FQNEAQ. Losses at the gene ends were 5 bases for V and 3 bases for J; bases not matched to a gene: 4. In DNA, the CDR3 is TGTGCCAGCAGCCGAGGCGGGGGGGAAGAGACCCAGTACTTC. Its protein is CASSRGGGEETQYF.

The genes are TRBV6-6 and TRBJ1-1, with a weak D call TRBD1 (5 bases). Trimming shortened V by 6 bases and J by 1 base, and 9 bases separated the two germline ends. CDR3 length: 13 residues. The germline V gene has CDR1 MNHNY and CDR2 SVGAGI (reference sequence). The CDR3 reads CASRHGQNTEAFF. CDR3 DNA: TGTGCCAGCAGACACGGACAGAACACTGAAGCTTTCTTT.

The genes are TRBV13 and TRBJ2-3; 8 bases map to TRBD1. Unmatched junction bases numbered 10, after V lost 5 bases and J lost 6 bases. The germline V gene has CDR1 PRHDT and CDR2 FYEKMQ (reference sequence). The CDR3 spans 15 residues. For the CDR3, the DNA is TGTGCCAGCAGCAGAGGACAGGGAATAAGTGATACGCAGTATTTT. Amino acids: CASSRGQGISDTQYF.

The table lists this clone with a count of one. The chain is built from TRBV5-1 and TRBJ1-4, with D perhaps matching TRBD1 (5 bases). The V gene's germline CDR1 is SGHRS and CDR2 YFSETQ. V lost 3 bases and J 5 bases, leaving 20 bases between the germline ends. This CDR3 is built from 17 residues. The CDR3 sequence: CASSSTAGRTGNEKLFF. CDR3 in DNA: TGCGCCAGCAGCTCTACAGCGGGACGCACAGGAAATGAAAAACTGTTTTTT. Variable domain in full (rest from reference TRBV5-1 and TRBJ1-4): KAGVTQTPRYLIKTRGQQVTLSCSPISGHRSVSWYQQTPGQGLQFLFEYFSETQRNKGNFPGRFSGRQFSNSRSEMNVSTLELGDSALYLCASSSTAGRTGNEKLFFGSGTQLSVL.

The chain employs TRBV19 and TRBJ1-2, with TRBD1 as a possible D gene (6 bases). V was shortened by 2 bases and J by 8 bases, with 21 bases between the two germline ends. The CDR3 is 16 residues long. Germline CDR1 and CDR2: LNHDA and SQIVND (reference sequence). The CDR3 DNA reads TGTGCCAGTAGTATAATGCGGGACATCGGCCCTGGCGGCTACACCTTC. Encoded protein: CASSIMRDIGPGGYTF.